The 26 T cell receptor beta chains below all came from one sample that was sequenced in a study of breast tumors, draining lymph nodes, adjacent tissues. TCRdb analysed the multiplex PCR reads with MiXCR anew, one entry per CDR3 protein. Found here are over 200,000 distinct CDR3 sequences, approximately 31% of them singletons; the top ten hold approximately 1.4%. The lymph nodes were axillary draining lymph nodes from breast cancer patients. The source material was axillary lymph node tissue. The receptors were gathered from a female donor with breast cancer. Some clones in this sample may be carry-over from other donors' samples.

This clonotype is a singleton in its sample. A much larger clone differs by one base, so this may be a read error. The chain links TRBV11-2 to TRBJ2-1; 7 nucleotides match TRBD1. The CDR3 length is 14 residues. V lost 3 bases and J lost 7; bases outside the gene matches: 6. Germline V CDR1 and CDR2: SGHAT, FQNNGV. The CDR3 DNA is TGTGCCAGCAGCTTCCGGACAGGTGGTAATGAGCAGTTCTTC. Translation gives CASSFRTGGNEQFF.

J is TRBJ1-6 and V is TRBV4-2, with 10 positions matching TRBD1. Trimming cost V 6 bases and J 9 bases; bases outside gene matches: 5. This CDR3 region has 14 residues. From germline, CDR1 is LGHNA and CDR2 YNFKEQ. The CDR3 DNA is TGTGCCAGCAGGCCGACAGGGGGCGGTTCACCCCTCCACTTT. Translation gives CASRPTGGGSPLHF.

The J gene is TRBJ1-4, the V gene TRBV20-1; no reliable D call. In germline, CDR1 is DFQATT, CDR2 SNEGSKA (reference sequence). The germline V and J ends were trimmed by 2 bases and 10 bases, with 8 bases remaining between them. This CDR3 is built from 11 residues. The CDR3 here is CSARNIRKLFF. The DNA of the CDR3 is TGCAGTGCTAGAAATATCCGAAAACTGTTTTTT.

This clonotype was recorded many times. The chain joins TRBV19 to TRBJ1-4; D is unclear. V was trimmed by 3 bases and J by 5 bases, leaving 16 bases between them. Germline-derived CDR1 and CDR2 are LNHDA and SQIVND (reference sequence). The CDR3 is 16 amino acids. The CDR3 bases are TGTGCCAGTAGTATCTGGGCGGGAGTCGGCAATGAAAAACTGTTTTTT. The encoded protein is CASSIWAGVGNEKLFF.

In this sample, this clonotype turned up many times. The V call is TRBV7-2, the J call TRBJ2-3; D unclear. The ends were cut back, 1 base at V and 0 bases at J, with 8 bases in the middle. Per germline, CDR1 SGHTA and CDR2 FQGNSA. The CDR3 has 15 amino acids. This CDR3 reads CASSLDYTSTDTQYF. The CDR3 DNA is TGTGCCAGCAGCTTAGACTACACTAGCACAGATACGCAGTATTTT. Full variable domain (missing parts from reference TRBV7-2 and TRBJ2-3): GAGVSQSPSNKVTEKGKDVELRCDPISGHTALYWYRQSLGQGLEFLIYFQGNSAPDKSGLPSDRFSAERTGGSVSTLTIQRTQQEDSAVYLCASSLDYTSTDTQYFGPGTRLTVL.

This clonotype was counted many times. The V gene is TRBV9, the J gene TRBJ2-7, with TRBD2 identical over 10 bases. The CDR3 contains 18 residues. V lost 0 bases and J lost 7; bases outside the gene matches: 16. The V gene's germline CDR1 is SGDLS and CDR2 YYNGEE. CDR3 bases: TGTGCCAGCAGCGTAGGGGGGGGAGGGCTAGCGGGAGTGGGAGAGCAGTACTTC. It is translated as CASSVGGGGLAGVGEQYF.

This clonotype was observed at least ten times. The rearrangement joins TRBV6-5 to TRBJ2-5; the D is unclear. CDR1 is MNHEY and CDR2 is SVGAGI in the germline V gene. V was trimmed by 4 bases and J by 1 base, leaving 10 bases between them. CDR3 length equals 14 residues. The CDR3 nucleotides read TGTGCCAGCAGTTCCGACATGCTCCAAGAGACCCAGTACTTC. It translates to CASSSDMLQETQYF.

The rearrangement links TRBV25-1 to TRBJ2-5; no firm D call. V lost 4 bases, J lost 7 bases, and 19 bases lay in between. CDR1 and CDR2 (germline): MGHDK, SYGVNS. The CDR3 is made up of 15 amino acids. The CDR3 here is CASSARDRVPGTQYF. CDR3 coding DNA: TGTGCCAGCAGTGCTAGAGATCGGGTCCCTGGGACCCAGTACTTC.

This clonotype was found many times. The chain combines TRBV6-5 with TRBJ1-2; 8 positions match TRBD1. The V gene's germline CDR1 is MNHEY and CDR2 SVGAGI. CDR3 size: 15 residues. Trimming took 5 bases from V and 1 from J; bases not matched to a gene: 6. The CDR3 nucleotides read TGTGCCAGCAGTCTCTCGGGACAGGTTAACTATGGCTACACCTTC. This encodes CASSLSGQVNYGYTF.

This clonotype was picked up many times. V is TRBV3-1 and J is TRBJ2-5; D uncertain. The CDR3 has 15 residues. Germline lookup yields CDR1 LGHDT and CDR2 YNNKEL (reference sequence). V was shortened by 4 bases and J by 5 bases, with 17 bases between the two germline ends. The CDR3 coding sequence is TGTGCCAGCAGCCTAAGCACGGCGGCGGCGGAGACCCAGTACTTC. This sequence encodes CASSLSTAAAETQYF.

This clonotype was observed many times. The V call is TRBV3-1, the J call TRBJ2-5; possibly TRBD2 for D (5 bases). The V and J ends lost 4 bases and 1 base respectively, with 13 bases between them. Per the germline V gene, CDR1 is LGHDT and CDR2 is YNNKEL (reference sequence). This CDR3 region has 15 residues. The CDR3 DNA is TGTGCCAGCAGCCCTCTGTTAAGCGGCCAAGAGACCCAGTACTTC. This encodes CASSPLLSGQETQYF.

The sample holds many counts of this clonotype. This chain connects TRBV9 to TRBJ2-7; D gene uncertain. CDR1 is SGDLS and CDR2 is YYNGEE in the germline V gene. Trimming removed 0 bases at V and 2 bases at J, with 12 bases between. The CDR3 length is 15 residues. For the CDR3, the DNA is TGTGCCAGCAGCGTAGCCCAGGTGGGGACCTACGAGCAGTACTTC. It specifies CASSVAQVGTYEQYF.

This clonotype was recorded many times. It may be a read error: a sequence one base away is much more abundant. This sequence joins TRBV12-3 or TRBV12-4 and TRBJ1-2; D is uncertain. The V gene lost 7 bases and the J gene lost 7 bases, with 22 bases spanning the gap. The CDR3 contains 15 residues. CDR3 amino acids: CASTDEGNRWSGYTF. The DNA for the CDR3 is TGTGCCAGCACTGACGAGGGCAATCGGTGGAGTGGCTACACCTTC.

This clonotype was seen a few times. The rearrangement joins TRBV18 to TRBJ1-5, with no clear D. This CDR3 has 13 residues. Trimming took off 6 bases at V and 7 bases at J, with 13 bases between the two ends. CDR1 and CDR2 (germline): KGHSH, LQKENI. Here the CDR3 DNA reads TGTGCCAGCTCGTCGGAGGGCCGACAGCCCCAGCATTTT. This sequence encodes CASSSEGRQPQHF.

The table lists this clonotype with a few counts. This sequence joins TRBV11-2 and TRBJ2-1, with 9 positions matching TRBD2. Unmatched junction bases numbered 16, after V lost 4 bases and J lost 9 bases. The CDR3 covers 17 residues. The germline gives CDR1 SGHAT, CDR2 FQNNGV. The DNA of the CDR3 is TGTGCCAGCAGCTCGCAACTAGGCGGGAGGGGGGGAAGTGAGCAGTTCTTC. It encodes CASSSQLGGRGGSEQFF.

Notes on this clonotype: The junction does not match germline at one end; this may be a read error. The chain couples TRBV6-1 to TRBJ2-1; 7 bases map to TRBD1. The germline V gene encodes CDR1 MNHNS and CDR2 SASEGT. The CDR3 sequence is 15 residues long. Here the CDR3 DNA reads TGTGCCAGCAGTGCACAGGGGCCTCGAGCAATCGAGCAGCTCTTC. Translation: CASSAQGPRAIEQLF.

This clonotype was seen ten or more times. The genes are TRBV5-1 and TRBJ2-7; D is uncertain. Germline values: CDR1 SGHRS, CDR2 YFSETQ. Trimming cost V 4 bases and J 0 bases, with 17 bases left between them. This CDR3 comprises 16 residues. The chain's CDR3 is CASSRTLASSSYEQYF. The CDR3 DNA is TGCGCCAGCAGCCGAACCTTAGCATCGAGCTCCTACGAGCAGTACTTC.

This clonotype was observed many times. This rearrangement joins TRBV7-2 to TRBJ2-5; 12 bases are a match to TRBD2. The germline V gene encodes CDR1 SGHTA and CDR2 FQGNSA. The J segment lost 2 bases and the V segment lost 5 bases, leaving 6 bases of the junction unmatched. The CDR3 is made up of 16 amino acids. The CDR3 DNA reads TGTGCCAGCAGCCCACTAGCGGGAGGCCTACAAGAGACCCAGTACTTC. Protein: CASSPLAGGLQETQYF.

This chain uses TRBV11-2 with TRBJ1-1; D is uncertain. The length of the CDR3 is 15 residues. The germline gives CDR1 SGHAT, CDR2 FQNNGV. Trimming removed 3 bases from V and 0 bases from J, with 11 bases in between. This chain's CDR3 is CASSFDGNMNTEAFF. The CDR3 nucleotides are TGTGCCAGCAGCTTTGACGGGAACATGAACACTGAAGCTTTCTTT.

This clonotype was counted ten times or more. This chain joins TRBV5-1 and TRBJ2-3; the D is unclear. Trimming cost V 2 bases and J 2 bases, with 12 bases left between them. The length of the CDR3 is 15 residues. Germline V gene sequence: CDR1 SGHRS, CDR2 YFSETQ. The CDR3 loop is CASSLVRVYTDTQYF. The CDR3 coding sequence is TGCGCCAGCAGCTTAGTCCGCGTGTACACAGATACGCAGTATTTT.

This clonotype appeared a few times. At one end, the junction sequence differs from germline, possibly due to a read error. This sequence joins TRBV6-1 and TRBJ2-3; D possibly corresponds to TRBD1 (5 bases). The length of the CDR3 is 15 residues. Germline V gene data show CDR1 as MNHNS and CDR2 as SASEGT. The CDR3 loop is CASSQALGATDTQYF. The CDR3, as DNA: TGTGCCAGCAGTCAAGCTTTAGGGGCCACAGATACGCAGTATTTT.

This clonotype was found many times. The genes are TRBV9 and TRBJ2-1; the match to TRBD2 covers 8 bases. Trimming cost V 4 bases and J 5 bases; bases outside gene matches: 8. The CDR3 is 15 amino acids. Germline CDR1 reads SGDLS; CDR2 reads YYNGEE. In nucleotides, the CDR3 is TGTGCCAGCAGCCCCAAGCGGGAGCAACACAATGAGCAGTTCTTC. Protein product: CASSPKREQHNEQFF. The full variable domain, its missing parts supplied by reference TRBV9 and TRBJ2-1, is DSGVTQTPKHLITATGQRVTLRCSPRSGDLSVYWYQQSLDQGLQFLIQYYNGEERAKGNILERFSAQQFPDLHSELNLSSLELGDSALYFCASSPKREQHNEQFFGPGTRLTVL.

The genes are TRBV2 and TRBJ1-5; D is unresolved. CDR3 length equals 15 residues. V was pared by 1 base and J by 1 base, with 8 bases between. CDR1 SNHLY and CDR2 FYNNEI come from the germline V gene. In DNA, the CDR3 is TGTGCCAGCAGTGAAGGGGGATTGAGCAATCAGCCCCAGCATTTT. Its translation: CASSEGGLSNQPQHF.

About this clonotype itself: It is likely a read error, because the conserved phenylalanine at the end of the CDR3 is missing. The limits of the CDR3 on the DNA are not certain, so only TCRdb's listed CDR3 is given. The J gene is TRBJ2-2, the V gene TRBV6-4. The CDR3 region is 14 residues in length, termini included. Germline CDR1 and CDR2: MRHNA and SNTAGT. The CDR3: CASSEQSNTGERMS.

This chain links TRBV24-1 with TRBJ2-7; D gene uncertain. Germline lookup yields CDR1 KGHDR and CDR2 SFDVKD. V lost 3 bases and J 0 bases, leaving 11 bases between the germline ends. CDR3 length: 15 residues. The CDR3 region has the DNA TGTGCCACCAGTGATCCGGCCAGAGGCTCCTACGAGCAGTACTTC. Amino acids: CATSDPARGSYEQYF.

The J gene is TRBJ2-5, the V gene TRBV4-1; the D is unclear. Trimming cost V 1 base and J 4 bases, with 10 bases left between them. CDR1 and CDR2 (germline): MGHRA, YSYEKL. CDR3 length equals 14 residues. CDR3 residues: CASSQVGLGETQYF. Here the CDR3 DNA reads TGCGCCAGCAGCCAAGTCGGGCTTGGAGAGACCCAGTACTTC.